This section outlines one TCR beta chain sequence together with its context. Its cognate antigen has yet to be identified. Qualities for individual bases were not recorded, and no much larger clone is one base off. Germline trimming amounts to 1 base on V and 5 bases on J, with 4 as the count of junction bases outside the gene matches. Based on the germline V gene, the CDR1 and CDR2 sequences are LGHNA and YNFKEQ. Reading from cysteine to phenylalanine, the CDR3 counts 15 amino acids. The sequence is cut down to CDR3 DNA, 45 bases in frame from base 1. These data originate in a study of beta chain features in type 1 diabetes listed by TCRdb under 2018. Regarding the research as a whole: No differences in mean age, gender distribution, total cell number or subset yield were found between patients and healthy donors. Across all samples, around 99 million sorted cells were examined, and cell number per subset correlated strongly with RNA yield. The study compared the TCRB repertoires of sorted circulating CD4+ T cell subsets in recently diagnosed type 1 diabetes patients with those in matched healthy donors. Whereas all 30 or so donors provided naive and central memory subsets, regulatory and stem cell-like memory subsets were isolated from just 8 patients and about eight healthy donors. What the study reported, not specific to this receptor: Sequencing cDNA rather than genomic DNA could over-represent highly expressing activated cells, although activation and CD3 levels did not differ between groups. Because small numbers of individuals were included in the HLA sub-analyses, any influence of HLA type on TCRB rearrangement was left unresolved. A moderate but significant shortening of TCRB CDR3 length was observed in type 1 diabetes patients in all four CD4+ subsets. PCR might favor shorter templates, but patient and control samples were amplified and corrected together, so any skew would affect both groups equally. Naive, central memory and regulatory TCRB repertoires appeared to be more similar among patients than among healthy donors. At VDJ recombination sites, patients with type 1 diabetes made fewer insertions and deleted more nucleotides, a pattern implying thymic rearrangement abnormalities.

From each donor, a single peripheral blood sample of approximately 110 mL on average was drawn into heparinised tubes. A BD FACSAria II and a panel including CD45RO, CCR7, CD25, CD127, CD95 and CD27 were used to sort naive, central memory, regulatory and stem cell-like memory CD4+ T cells. All sorted populations exceeded 95% purity. Right away, PBMCs were isolated by Lymphoprep density gradient centrifugation and were stained directly, with no culture step. To minimize batch effects, samples were stained and sorted in pairs, one healthy donor with one patient per experiment. The High Capacity cDNA Reverse Transcription Kit was used to reverse transcribe all of the isolated RNA, meaning that expressed TCRB transcripts were what got sequenced. Naive, central memory and regulatory T cell samples underwent deep immunoSEQ sequencing, averaging around 3.7 million total reads per sample. After sorted cells were lysed in RLT buffer, RNA was extracted with DNase-treated RNeasy Micro or Mini kits, with the choice depending on cell number. Each cell subset was processed separately to prevent cross-contamination, with patient and healthy donor samples processed together. The immunoSEQ multiplex PCR was used to amplify TCRB sequences from cDNA, generating 87-bp fragments that spanned the CDR3 region. Amplicons were sequenced on the Illumina HiSeq platform. Per the source publication's procedure: Synthetic template baselines were used to correct PCR bias computationally, reads within Hamming distance 2 were collapsed together, and singletons that could not be merged were discarded. Reads were aligned against IMGT so that V, D and J genes, CDR3 length and insertions or deletions at six rearrangement sites could be assigned. Within each subset, clonotype counts were normalized to sorted cell number, and only after that were true diversity and Gini coefficients computed with the tcR R package. The overlap coefficient, calculated on TCRB nucleotide sequences, was used to quantify repertoire sharing. The source is immuneACCESS, and TCRdb retained only in-frame sequences with V and J called. Part of the clones is not carried over; for the studies checked, unresolved V genes explain less than half of this, and the remainder is unexplained. V and J calls and clone size are those listed in that table; D and trimming were worked out from the DNA. The sample data list around 250,000 clones, and 25% to 30% of these were observed just once. The leading ten clones occupy 4% of the sample.

The sequence was collected from a man younger than 45 in good health. The source material was central memory CD4+ T cells from blood. The chain joins TRBV4-2 to TRBJ1-5, with 8 junctional bases fitting TRBD1. At the DNA level, the sequence is TGTGCCAGCAGCCAAGGTGGACAGGGTCATCAGCCCCAGCATTTT. It translates to CASSQGGQGHQPQHF.